This entry lists 18 T cell receptor beta chains sequenced from one sample in a study of blood T cell repertoires in COVID-19. Repertoires were generated with immunoSEQ multiplex PCR, while TCRdb's copy carries only in-frame clones and drops some. The sample records 350,000 to 500,000 clones, around nine tenths being singletons. Material for sequencing was PBMCs or T cells enriched from blood (not recorded which). The receptor set was obtained from a woman between 18 and 29 years old who had been exposed to COVID-19.

The V gene is TRBV2, the J gene TRBJ2-1, with D perhaps TRBD1 (6 bases). This CDR3 region has 15 residues. Germline V gives CDR1 SNHLY, CDR2 FYNNEI. The ends were cut back, 4 bases at V and 8 bases at J, with 18 bases in the middle. The DNA for the CDR3 is TGTGCCAGCAGTGTGGGGGCAGTCCGATTGGATGAGCAGTTCTTC. Translation gives CASSVGAVRLDEQFF.

J is TRBJ2-7 and V is TRBV5-1, with 8 bases that match TRBD2. Germline CDR1 reads SGHRS; CDR2 reads YFSETQ. The CDR3 length is 13 residues. The trim removed 5 bases at V and 5 bases at J, leaving 6 bases unmatched. The CDR3: CASRVAGLDEQYF. The CDR3 DNA is TGCGCCAGCAGGGTAGCGGGACTAGACGAGCAGTACTTC.

The genes are TRBV25-1 and TRBJ2-1; possibly TRBD2 for D (7 bases). This CDR3 region has 14 residues. Looked up from germline, CDR1 is MGHDK and CDR2 is SYGVNS. Trimming took off 7 bases at V and 0 bases at J, with 10 bases between the two ends. In DNA form, the CDR3 reads TGTGCCAGCAACCGGGGGGCCTCCTACAATGAGCAGTTCTTC. Its translation is CASNRGASYNEQFF.

This clone was found once. The rearrangement links TRBV7-8 to TRBJ1-6; no definite D call. In germline, CDR1 is SGHVS, CDR2 FQNEAQ. The CDR3 runs 14 residues. Trimming removed 8 bases from V and 3 bases from J, with 11 bases in between. CDR3 DNA: TGTGCCAGCTCCGTTAACAGCTATAATTCACCCCTCCACTTT. Its translation is CASSVNSYNSPLHF.

This chain connects TRBV5-6 to TRBJ1-3, with TRBD1 matching 7 bases. CDR3 length equals 15 residues. CDR1 SGHDT and CDR2 YYEEEE come from the germline V gene. V gave up 0 bases and J gave up 4 bases; unmatched junction bases: 4. CDR3 sequence (DNA): TGTGCCAGCAGCTTGGGACAGGGAACCGGAAACACCATATATTTT. It is translated as CASSLGQGTGNTIYF.

The gene calls are TRBV20-1 and TRBJ2-7, with 8 nucleotides matching TRBD1. The CDR3 totals 15 residues. After removal of 3 bases from V and 0 bases from J, the junction contained 7 bases not matched to a gene. Germline CDR1 DFQATT, CDR2 SNEGSKA (reference sequence). DNA for the CDR3: TGCAGTGCTAGTTCCCGGACAGGGAGCTCCTACGAGCAGTACTTC. It encodes CSASSRTGSSYEQYF.

The V and J genes are TRBV9 and TRBJ2-2, with D perhaps matching TRBD1 (5 bases). This CDR3 is built from 18 residues. Trimming cost V 1 base and J 6 bases, with 22 bases left between them. Germline-derived CDR1 and CDR2 are SGDLS and YYNGEE. DNA for the CDR3: TGTGCCAGCAGCGTACGCCTTGGGGCGTCTGGATTGCCCGGGGAGCTGTTTTTT. Translation: CASSVRLGASGLPGELFF.

The chain employs TRBV7-3 and TRBJ2-2, with 7 bases identical to TRBD1. Trimming took 5 bases from V and 2 from J; bases not matched to a gene: 8. Germline V lookup: CDR1 SGHTA, CDR2 FQGTGA. The CDR3 totals 16 residues. CDR3: CASSLNRGENTGELFF. CDR3 bases: TGTGCCAGCAGCCTTAACAGGGGCGAAAACACCGGGGAGCTGTTTTTT.

The rearrangement joins TRBV10-1 to TRBJ2-1; 7 bases align to TRBD2. There are 15 residues in the CDR3. Germline CDR1 WNHNN, CDR2 SYGVQD (reference sequence). The J segment lost 3 bases and the V segment lost 3 bases, leaving 5 bases of the junction unmatched. The CDR3 nucleotides are TGCGCCAGCAGTGAAGGCGGGAGTGGCTACAATGAGCAGTTCTTC. This codes for CASSEGGSGYNEQFF.

This clone showed up just once. The V call is TRBV27, the J call TRBJ2-7, with 8 bases aligning to TRBD1. Germline V lookup: CDR1 MNHEY, CDR2 SMNVEV (reference sequence). The junction had 11 bases not matched to a gene; V was cut back by 8 bases and J by 2 bases. The CDR3 spans 15 residues. The CDR3 DNA reads TGTGCCAGCTCCCCAGGGACAGGAGGGGCCTACGAGCAGTACTTC. This gives the protein CASSPGTGGAYEQYF.

Regarding this clone: One end of the junction varies from germline; a read error may be responsible. The chain uses TRBV7-7 and TRBJ2-1, with TRBD1 matching 7 bases. The CDR3 length is 15 residues. Germline V gene lookup returns CDR1 SSHAT and CDR2 FNYEAQ (reference sequence). The CDR3 here is CASSRDSSSYNEQFF. In nucleotides, the CDR3 is TGTGCTAGCAGCCGGGACAGCAGCTCCTACAATGAGCAGTTCTTC.

The chain uses TRBV27 and TRBJ2-7, with 10 positions matching TRBD2. Germline assignment: CDR1 MNHEY and CDR2 SMNVEV (reference sequence). Unmatched junction bases numbered 4, after V lost 2 bases and J lost 3 bases. The CDR3 has 15 amino acids. The CDR3 spells CASSLVGLADYEQYF. The CDR3 nucleotides read TGTGCCAGCAGTTTAGTCGGACTAGCGGACTACGAGCAGTACTTC.

This chain uses TRBV19 with TRBJ2-7, with no clear D. The CDR3 has 11 residues. The V gene's germline CDR1 is LNHDA and CDR2 SQIVND (reference sequence). Trimming took 5 bases from V and 3 from J, leaving 5 bases between them. CDR3 in amino acids: CASSYRYEQYF. CDR3 nucleotides: TGTGCCAGTAGTTATCGCTACGAGCAGTACTTC.

The rearrangement joins TRBV24-1 to TRBJ1-2; D is ambiguous. V lost 1 base to trimming and J lost 5 bases, with 7 bases between them. The CDR3 spans 13 residues. Germline lookup yields CDR1 KGHDR and CDR2 SFDVKD. CDR3: CATSDFGSYGYTF. The DNA for the CDR3 is TGTGCCACCAGTGATTTTGGGAGTTATGGCTACACCTTC.

The chain joins TRBV6-5 to TRBJ1-2, with 9 bases lining up with TRBD1. With 6 bases clipped from V and 7 bases from J, the junction kept 9 bases outside the gene matches. The CDR3 totals 14 residues. Germline V gene sequence: CDR1 MNHEY, CDR2 SVGAGI. CDR3 region: CASRSTGGRSGYTF. CDR3 DNA sequence: TGTGCCAGCAGGAGCACAGGGGGCAGGTCTGGCTACACCTTC.

Only one count was recorded for this clone. V usage is TRBV28 and J usage is TRBJ1-1; a possible D gene is TRBD1 (5 bases). The CDR3 consists of 12 residues. CDR1 is MDHEN, CDR2 SYDVKM, per germline. With 6 bases removed from V and 9 bases from J, the gap between germline ends came to 14 bases. DNA for the CDR3: TGTGCCAGCAGCCCCGACAGCATACAAGCTTTCTTT. It translates to CASSPDSIQAFF.

The chain recombines TRBV7-3 with TRBJ2-3; D gene unclear. CDR1 is SGHTA, CDR2 FQGTGA, per germline. The ends were cut back, 5 bases at V and 2 bases at J, with 8 bases in the middle. The CDR3 is 13 amino acids. The CDR3 sequence: CASSLYTTDTQYF. In DNA form, the CDR3 reads TGTGCCAGCAGCCTTTACACCACAGATACGCAGTATTTT. Looking up the rest from reference TRBV7-3 and TRBJ2-3 gives the full variable domain: GAGVSQTPSNKVTEKGKYVELRCDPISGHTALYWYRQSLGQGPEFLIYFQGTGAADDSGLPNDRFFAVRPEGSVSTLKIQRTERGDSAVYLCASSLYTTDTQYFGPGTRLTVL.

The chain links TRBV6-1 to TRBJ1-2, with TRBD1 matching 8 bases. This CDR3 is built from 16 residues. Germline CDR1 and CDR2: MNHNS and SASEGT. V gave up 3 bases and J gave up 2 bases; unmatched junction bases: 8. Here the CDR3 DNA reads TGTGCCAGCAGTGACCGGGACAGGATGAACAACTATGGCTACACCTTC. This codes for CASSDRDRMNNYGYTF.